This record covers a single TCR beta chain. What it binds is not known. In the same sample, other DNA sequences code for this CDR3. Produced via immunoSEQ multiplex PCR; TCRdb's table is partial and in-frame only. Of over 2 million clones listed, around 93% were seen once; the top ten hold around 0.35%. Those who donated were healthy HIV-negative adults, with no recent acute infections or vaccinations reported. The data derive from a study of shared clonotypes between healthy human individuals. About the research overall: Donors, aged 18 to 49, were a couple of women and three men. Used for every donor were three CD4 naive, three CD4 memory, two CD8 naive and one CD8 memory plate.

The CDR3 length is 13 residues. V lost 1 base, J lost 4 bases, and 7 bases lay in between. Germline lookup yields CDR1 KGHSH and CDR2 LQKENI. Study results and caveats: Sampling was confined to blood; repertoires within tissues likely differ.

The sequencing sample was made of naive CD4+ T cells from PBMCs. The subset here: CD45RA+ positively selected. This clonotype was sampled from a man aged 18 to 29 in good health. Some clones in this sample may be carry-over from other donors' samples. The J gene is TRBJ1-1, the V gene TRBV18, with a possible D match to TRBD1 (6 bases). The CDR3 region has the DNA TGTGCCAGCTCACCACAGGGGGGCACTGAAGCTTTCTTT. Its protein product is CASSPQGGTEAFF. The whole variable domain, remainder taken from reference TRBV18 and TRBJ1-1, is NAGVMQNPRHLVRRRGQEARLRCSPMKGHSHVYWYRQLPEEGLKFMVYLQKENIIDESGMPKERFSAEFPKEGPSILRIQQVVRGDSAAYFCASSPQGGTEAFFGQGTRLTVV.